This entry features one TCR beta chain sequence. This sample stems from a study of blood T cell repertoires in COVID-19. The germline CDR1 and CDR2 sequences are MDHEN and SYDVKM. The CDR3 consists of 17 residues. After removal of 7 bases from V and 4 bases from J, the junction contained 18 bases not matched to a gene. Using immunoSEQ multiplex PCR, the repertoire was profiled, and TCRdb retains in-frame clones only, with some absent. The repertoire holds about 20,000 clones, with about 91% as singletons. V and J are TRBV28 and TRBJ2-5; 7 nucleotides align to TRBD2. This TCR came from a man in his 70s with active COVID-19. The sample comprised peripheral blood. The CDR3 is CASTPVLSGALGETQYF. The CDR3 nucleotides are TGTGCCAGCACCCCTGTCTTGAGCGGGGCCCTAGGAGAGACCCAGTACTTC.